The rows below give T cell receptor beta chains drawn from one sample of a study of blood T cell repertoires in COVID-19. The method was immunoSEQ multiplex PCR; TCRdb's version includes in-frame clones alone and lacks a portion of them. The sample includes 150,000 to 200,000 clones, roughly 90% of them seen just once. Input material: PBMCs or T cells enriched from blood (not recorded which). All receptors come from a woman aged 50 to 60 who had recovered from COVID-19. The CDR3 runs from the conserved cysteine through the conserved F or W. D genes are given only for firm matches. Part of the rows lack a size; the others show once, few, many or a class for expanded clones.

D gene: -
J gene: TRBJ2-3
clone size: -
V gene: TRBV6-2/TRBV6-3
CDR3 protein: CASSYFQGGMQYF
CDR3 DNA: TGTGCCAGCAGTTACTTTCAGGGCGGCATGCAGTATTTT

D gene: TRBD1
J gene: TRBJ2-1
clone size: -
V gene: TRBV3-1/TRBV3-2
CDR3 protein: CASSQPHRTGSSYNEQFF
CDR3 DNA: TGTGCCAGCAGCCAACCCCACCGGACAGGGAGCTCCTACAATGAGCAGTTCTTC

D gene: TRBD1
J gene: TRBJ1-1
clone size: -
V gene: TRBV25-1
CDR3 protein: CASSERQGQGNTEAFF
CDR3 DNA: TGTGCCAGCAGTGAAAGACAGGGCCAAGGGAACACTGAAGCTTTCTTT

D gene: TRBD1
J gene: TRBJ2-5
clone size: -
V gene: TRBV7-2
CDR3 protein: CASSLVGTGGGQETQYF
CDR3 DNA: TGTGCCAGCAGCTTAGTAGGGACAGGGGGCGGACAAGAGACCCAGTACTTC

D gene: -
J gene: TRBJ1-2
clone size: -
V gene: TRBV10-3
CDR3 protein: CAISERTLDGYTF
CDR3 DNA: TGTGCCATCAGTGAGAGGACTTTGGATGGCTACACCTTC

D gene: -
J gene: TRBJ2-1
clone size: -
V gene: TRBV5-6
CDR3 protein: CASSLRERAGPYNEQFF
CDR3 DNA: TGTGCCAGCAGCTTGCGGGAGAGGGCGGGGCCTTACAATGAGCAGTTCTTC

D gene: TRBD1
J gene: TRBJ1-2
clone size: -
V gene: TRBV7-3
CDR3 protein: CASGSDRGYGYTF
CDR3 DNA: TGTGCCAGCGGTTCGGACAGGGGCTATGGCTACACCTTC

D gene: TRBD1
J gene: TRBJ1-2
clone size: -
V gene: TRBV3-1/TRBV3-2
CDR3 protein: CASSQQAAGGRGYTF
CDR3 DNA: TGTGCCAGCAGCCAACAAGCCGCAGGGGGCAGAGGGTACACCTTC

D gene: TRBD1
J gene: TRBJ1-5
clone size: -
V gene: TRBV27
CDR3 protein: CASSSGQVNQPQHF
CDR3 DNA: TGTGCCAGCAGTTCCGGACAGGTCAATCAGCCCCAGCATTTT

D gene: -
J gene: TRBJ1-2
clone size: -
V gene: TRBV24-1
CDR3 protein: CATSGRVGFGYTF
CDR3 DNA: TGTGCCACCAGCGGCAGGGTTGGTTTCGGCTACACCTTC

D gene: -
J gene: TRBJ1-2
clone size: -
V gene: TRBV19
CDR3 protein: CASRLAGTNYGYTF
CDR3 DNA: TGTGCCAGTAGGCTGGCAGGGACTAACTATGGCTACACCTTC

D gene: -
J gene: TRBJ2-3
clone size: -
V gene: TRBV12-3/TRBV12-4
CDR3 protein: CASSNQADTQYF
CDR3 DNA: TGTGCCAGCAGCAACCAGGCAGATACGCAGTATTTT

D gene: TRBD2
J gene: TRBJ2-1
clone size: -
V gene: TRBV11-2
CDR3 protein: CASSFRTSSWNEQFF
CDR3 DNA: TGTGCCAGCAGCTTTCGGACTAGCTCCTGGAATGAGCAGTTCTTC

D gene: -
J gene: TRBJ1-2
clone size: once
V gene: TRBV7-2
CDR3 protein: CASSSTSSGYGYTF
CDR3 DNA: TGTGCCAGCAGCTCGACGTCATCAGGCTATGGCTACACCTTC

D gene: TRBD2
J gene: TRBJ2-3
clone size: -
V gene: TRBV20-1
CDR3 protein: CSASRGGATDTQYF
CDR3 DNA: TGCAGTGCTAGTCGCGGGGGGGCGACAGATACGCAGTATTTT

D gene: -
J gene: TRBJ1-2
clone size: -
V gene: TRBV2
CDR3 protein: CASSERLAGAYGYTF
CDR3 DNA: TGTGCCAGCAGTGAACGATTGGCAGGGGCGTATGGCTACACCTTC

D gene: -
J gene: TRBJ2-1
clone size: -
V gene: TRBV7-2
CDR3 protein: CASSSPPGEPWNEQFF
CDR3 DNA: TGTGCCAGCAGCTCACCCCCAGGGGAGCCGTGGAATGAGCAGTTCTTC

D gene: TRBD1
J gene: TRBJ2-6
clone size: -
V gene: TRBV14
CDR3 protein: CASSQRTGYSGANVLTF
CDR3 DNA: TGTGCCAGCAGCCAGAGGACAGGCTACTCTGGGGCCAACGTCCTGACTTTC

D gene: TRBD2
J gene: TRBJ2-3
clone size: -
V gene: TRBV4-3
CDR3 protein: CASSQGTSGGTDTQYF
CDR3 DNA: TGCGCCAGCAGCCAAGGGACTAGCGGGGGCACAGATACGCAGTATTTT

D gene: TRBD2
J gene: TRBJ2-3
clone size: -
V gene: TRBV5-1
CDR3 protein: CASSLEGGADTQYF
CDR3 DNA: TGCGCCAGCAGCTTGGAGGGAGGGGCAGATACGCAGTATTTT